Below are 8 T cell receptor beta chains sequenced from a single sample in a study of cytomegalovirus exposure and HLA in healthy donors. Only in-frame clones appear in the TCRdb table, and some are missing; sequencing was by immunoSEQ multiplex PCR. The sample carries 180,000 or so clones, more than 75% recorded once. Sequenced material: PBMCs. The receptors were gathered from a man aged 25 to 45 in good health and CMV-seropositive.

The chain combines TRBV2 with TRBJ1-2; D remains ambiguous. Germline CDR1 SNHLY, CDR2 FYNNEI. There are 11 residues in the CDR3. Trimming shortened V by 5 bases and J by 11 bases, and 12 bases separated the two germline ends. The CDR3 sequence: CASSRTEWYTF. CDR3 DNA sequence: TGTGCCAGCAGTAGAACAGAATGGTACACCTTC. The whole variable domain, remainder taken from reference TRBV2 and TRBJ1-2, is EPEVTQTPSHQVTQMGQEVILRCVPISNHLYFYWYRQILGQKVEFLVSFYNNEISEKSEIFDDQFSVERPDGSNFTLKIRSTKLEDSAMYFCASSRTEWYTFGSGTRLTVV.

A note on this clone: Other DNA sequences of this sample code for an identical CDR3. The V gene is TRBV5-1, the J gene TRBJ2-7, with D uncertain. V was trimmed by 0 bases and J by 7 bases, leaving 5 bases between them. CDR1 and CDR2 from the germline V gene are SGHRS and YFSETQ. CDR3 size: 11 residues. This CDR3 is CASSLAGEQYF. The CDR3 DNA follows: TGCGCCAGCAGCTTGGCCGGAGAGCAGTACTTC.

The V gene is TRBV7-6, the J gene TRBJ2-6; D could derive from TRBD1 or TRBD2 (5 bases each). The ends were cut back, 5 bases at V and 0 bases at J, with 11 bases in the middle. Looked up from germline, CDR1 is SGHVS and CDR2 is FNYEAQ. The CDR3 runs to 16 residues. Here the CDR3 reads CASSPGTFSGANVLTF. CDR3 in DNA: TGTGCCAGCAGCCCGGGGACCTTCTCTGGGGCCAACGTCCTGACTTTC.

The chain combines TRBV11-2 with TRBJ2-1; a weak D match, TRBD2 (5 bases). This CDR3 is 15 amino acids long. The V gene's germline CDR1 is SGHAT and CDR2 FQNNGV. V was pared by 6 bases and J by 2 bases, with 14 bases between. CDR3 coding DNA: TGTGCCAGCAGTTTACGCCGGGGTACCTACAATGAGCAGTTCTTC. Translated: CASSLRRGTYNEQFF.

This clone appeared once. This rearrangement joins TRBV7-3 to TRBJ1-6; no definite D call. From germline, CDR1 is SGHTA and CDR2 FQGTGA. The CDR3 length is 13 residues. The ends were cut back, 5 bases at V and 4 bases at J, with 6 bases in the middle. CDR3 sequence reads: CASSQAYNSPLHF. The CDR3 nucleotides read TGTGCCAGCAGCCAAGCGTATAATTCACCCCTCCACTTT.

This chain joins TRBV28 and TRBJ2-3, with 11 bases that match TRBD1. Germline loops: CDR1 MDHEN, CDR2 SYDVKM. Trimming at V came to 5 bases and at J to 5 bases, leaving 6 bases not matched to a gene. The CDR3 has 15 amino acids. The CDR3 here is CASSGGQGAGDTQYF. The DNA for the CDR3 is TGTGCCAGCAGTGGAGGACAGGGGGCCGGAGATACGCAGTATTTT.

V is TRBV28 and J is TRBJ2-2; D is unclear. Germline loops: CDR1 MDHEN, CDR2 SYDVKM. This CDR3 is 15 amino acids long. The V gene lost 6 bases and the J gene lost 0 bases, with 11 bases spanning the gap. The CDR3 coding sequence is TGTGCCAGCAGGTTTTTCCTAGCGAACACCGGGGAGCTGTTTTTT. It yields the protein CASRFFLANTGELFF.

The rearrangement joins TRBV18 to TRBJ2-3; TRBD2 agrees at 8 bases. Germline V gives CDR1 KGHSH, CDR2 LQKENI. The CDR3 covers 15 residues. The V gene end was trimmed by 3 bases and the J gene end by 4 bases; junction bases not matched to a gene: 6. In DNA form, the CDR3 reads TGTGCCAGCTCACCTATGGCGGGAGGTTCAGATACGCAGTATTTT. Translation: CASSPMAGGSDTQYF.